This passage covers 2 T cell receptor beta chains from one sample sequenced in a study of beta chain features in type 1 diabetes. As every portion of the isolated RNA was reverse transcribed, the sequencing read expressed TCRB transcripts. TCRdb's table, derived via immunoSEQ multiplex PCR, lists solely in-frame clones and lacks some. The repertoire holds 130,000 to 150,000 clones, about 7% seen once, with about 1.4% in the top ten. The sample was central memory CD4+ T cells from blood. These receptors were collected from a woman under 40 in good health.

This clone has a handful of counts. This chain connects TRBV28 to TRBJ1-5, with TRBD1 identical over 7 bases. Germline loops: CDR1 MDHEN, CDR2 SYDVKM. The CDR3 is 16 amino acids. Germline trimming cut 5 bases from V and 6 bases from J; bases unmatched to any gene: 13. CDR3: CASSVSGTAGGQPQHF. In nucleotides, the CDR3 is TGTGCCAGCAGTGTCTCCGGGACAGCGGGGGGTCAGCCCCAGCATTTT. Based on the CDR3 plus reference TRBV28 and TRBJ1-5, the full variable domain is DVKVTQSSRYLVKRTGEKVFLECVQDMDHENMFWYRQDPGLGLRLIYFSYDVKMKEKGDIPEGYSVSREKKERFSLILESASTNQTSMYLCASSVSGTAGGQPQHFGDGTRLSIL.

The rearrangement joins TRBV11-2 to TRBJ2-7; 12 nucleotides line up with TRBD2. V lost 5 bases, J lost 6 bases, and 11 bases stayed unmatched. The CDR3 is 16 amino acids. In germline, CDR1 is SGHAT, CDR2 FQNNGV. The CDR3 DNA is TGTGCCAGCAGCCCAACGACTAGCGGGAGAGTTCGCGAGCAGTACTTC. Translation gives CASSPTTSGRVREQYF.